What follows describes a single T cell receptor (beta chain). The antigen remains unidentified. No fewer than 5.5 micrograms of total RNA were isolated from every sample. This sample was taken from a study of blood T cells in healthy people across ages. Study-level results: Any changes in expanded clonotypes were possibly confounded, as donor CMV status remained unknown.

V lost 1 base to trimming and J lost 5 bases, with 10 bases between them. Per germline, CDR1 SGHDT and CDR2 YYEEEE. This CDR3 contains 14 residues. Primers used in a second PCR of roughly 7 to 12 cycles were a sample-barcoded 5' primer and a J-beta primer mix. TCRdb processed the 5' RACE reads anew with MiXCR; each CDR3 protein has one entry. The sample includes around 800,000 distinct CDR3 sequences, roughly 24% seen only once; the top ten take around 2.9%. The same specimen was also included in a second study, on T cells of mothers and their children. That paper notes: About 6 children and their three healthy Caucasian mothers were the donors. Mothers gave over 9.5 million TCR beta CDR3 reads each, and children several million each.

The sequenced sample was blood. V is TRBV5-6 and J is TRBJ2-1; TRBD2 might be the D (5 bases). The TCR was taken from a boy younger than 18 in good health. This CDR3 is CASSLIGRNNEQFF. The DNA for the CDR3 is TGTGCCAGCAGCTTGATTGGGAGAAACAATGAGCAGTTCTTC.